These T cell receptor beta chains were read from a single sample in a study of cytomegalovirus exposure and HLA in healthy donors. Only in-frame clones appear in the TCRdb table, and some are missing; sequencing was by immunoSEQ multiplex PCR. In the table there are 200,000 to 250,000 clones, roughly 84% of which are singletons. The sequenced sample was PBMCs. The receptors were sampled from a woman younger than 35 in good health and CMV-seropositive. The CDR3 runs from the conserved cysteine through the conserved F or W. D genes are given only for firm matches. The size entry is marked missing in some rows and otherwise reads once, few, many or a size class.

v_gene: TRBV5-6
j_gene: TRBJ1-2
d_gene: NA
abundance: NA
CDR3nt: TGTGCCAGCAGCGCTGAGGCGGGGATATTTGGCTACACCTTC
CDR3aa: CASSAEAGIFGYTF

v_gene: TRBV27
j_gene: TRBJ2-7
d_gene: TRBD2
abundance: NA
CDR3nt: TGTGCCACCCGGGGGAGGGGAAGGATTTACGAGCAGTACTTC
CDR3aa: CATRGRGRIYEQYF

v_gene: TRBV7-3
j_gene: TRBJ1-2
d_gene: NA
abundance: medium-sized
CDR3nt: TGTGCCAGCAGCTTAGGGGAGTCCTATGGCTACACCTTC
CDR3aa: CASSLGESYGYTF

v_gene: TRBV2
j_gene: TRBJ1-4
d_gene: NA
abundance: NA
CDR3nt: TGTGCCAGCAGTGTCAACAGGGTGGGTTCTAATGAAAAACTGTTTTTT
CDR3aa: CASSVNRVGSNEKLFF

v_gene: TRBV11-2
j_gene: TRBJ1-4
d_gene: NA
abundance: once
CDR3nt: TGTGCCAGCAGCTCTGGATTAGGGAGAGAACTGTTTTTT
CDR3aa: CASSSGLGRELFF

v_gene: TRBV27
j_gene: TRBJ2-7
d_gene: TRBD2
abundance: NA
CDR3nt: TGTGCCACCAAGGCGGGAGGAGAGGGCTACGAGCAGTACTTC
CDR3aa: CATKAGGEGYEQYF

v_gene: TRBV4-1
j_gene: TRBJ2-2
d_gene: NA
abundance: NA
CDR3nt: TGCGCCAGCAGCCAAGCGTGGGGGCGGATGACCGGGGAGCTGTTTTTT
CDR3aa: CASSQAWGRMTGELFF

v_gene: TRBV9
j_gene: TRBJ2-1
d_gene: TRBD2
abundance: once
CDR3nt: TGTGCCAGCAGCGTAGCGGGAGGGCCTATATCCTACAATGAGCAGTTCTTC
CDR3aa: CASSVAGGPISYNEQFF

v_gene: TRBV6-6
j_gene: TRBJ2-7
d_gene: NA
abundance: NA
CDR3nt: TGTGCCAGCAGTTACTTCCCCCTTACCTACGAGCAGTACTTC
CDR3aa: CASSYFPLTYEQYF

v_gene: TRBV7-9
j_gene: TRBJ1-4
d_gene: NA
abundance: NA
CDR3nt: TGTGCCAGCAGCTCCACGGAGGCAGGGGTTAATGAAAAACTGTTTTTT
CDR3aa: CASSSTEAGVNEKLFF

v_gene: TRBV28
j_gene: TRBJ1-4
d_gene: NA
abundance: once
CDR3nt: TGTGCCAGCAGTTTGGGTTGGAGAGAACTGTTTTTT
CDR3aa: CASSLGWRELFF

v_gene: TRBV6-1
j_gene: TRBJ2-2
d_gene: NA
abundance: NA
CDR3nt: TGTGCCAGCAGTGAACGGGTTCTCGGCAGAGTGATCACCGGGGAGCTGTTTTTT
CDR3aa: CASSERVLGRVITGELFF

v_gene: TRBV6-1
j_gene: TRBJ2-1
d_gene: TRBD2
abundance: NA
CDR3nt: TGTGCCAGCAGTGAAGGGACTAGTAAGAATGAGCAGTTCTTC
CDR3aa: CASSEGTSKNEQFF

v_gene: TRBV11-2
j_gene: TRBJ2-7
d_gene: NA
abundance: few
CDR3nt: TGTGCCAGCAGCTTAGCCTTCAGGGCTAGTAACGAGCAGTACTTC
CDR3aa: CASSLAFRASNEQYF

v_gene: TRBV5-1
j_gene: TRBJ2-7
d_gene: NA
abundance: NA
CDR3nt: TGCGCCAGCAGCTTGGCCGGGTCCTACGAGCAGTACTTC
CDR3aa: CASSLAGSYEQYF

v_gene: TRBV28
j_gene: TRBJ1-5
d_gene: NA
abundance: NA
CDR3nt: TGTGCCAGCAGTTTTAGTAATCAGCCCCAGCATTTT
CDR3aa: CASSFSNQPQHF

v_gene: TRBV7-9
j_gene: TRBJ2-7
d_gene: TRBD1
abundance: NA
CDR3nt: TGTGCCAGCAGCTTAGGGGGACAGGGCGGGCGCGGAGAGCAGTACTTC
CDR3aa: CASSLGGQGGRGEQYF

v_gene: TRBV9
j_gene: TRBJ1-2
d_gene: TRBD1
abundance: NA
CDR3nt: TGTGCCAGCAGCGTAAACCGGGACAGGGCGATCTATGGCTACACCTTC
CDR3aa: CASSVNRDRAIYGYTF

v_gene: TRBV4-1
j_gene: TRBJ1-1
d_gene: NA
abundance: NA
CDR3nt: TGCGCCAGCAGCCAAGTAAAGGAGAGTGAAGCTTTCTTT
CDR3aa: CASSQVKESEAFF

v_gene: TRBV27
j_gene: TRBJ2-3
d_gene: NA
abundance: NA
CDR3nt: TGTGCCAGCAGTGAGATCCGGGGTGCGCAGTATTTT
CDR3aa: CASSEIRGAQYF

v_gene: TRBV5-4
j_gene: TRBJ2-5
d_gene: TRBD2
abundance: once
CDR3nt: TGTGCCAGCAGACTCGACTCGGGACTAGCGGGACAAGAGACCCAGTACTTC
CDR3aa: CASRLDSGLAGQETQYF

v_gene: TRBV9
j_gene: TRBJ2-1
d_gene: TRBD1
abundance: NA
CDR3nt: TGTGCCAGCAGCCCCCGACAGGGGAAGGATCTCGGGCAGTTCTTC
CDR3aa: CASSPRQGKDLGQFF

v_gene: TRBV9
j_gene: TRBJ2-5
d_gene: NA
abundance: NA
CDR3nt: TGTGCCAGCAGCGTAGAGTTTTACAGGGACACCCAGTACTTC
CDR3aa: CASSVEFYRDTQYF

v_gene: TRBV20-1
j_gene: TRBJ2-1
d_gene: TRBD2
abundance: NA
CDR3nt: TGCAGTGCCCAAACGGGACTAGTTAAGTTCTTC
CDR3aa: CSAQTGLVKFF

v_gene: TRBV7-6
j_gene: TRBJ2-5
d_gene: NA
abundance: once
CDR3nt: TGTGCCAGCAGCTTAGCGTTGGCAGCTAGCCAAGAGACCCAGTACTTC
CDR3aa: CASSLALAASQETQYF

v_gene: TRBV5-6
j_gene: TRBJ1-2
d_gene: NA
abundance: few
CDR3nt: TGTGCCAGCAGCTTTCGAGGGGGCTATGGCTACACCTTC
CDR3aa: CASSFRGGYGYTF

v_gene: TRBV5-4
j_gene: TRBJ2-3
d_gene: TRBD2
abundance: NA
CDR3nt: TGTGCCAGCAGCACAGGCCGGGAGGTCACAGATACGCAGTATTTT
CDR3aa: CASSTGREVTDTQYF

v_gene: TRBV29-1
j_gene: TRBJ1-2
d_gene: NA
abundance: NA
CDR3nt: TGCAGCGTTGAAGTCTACGGCCGGGGTACCCGGCCTAACTATGGCTACACCTTC
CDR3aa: CSVEVYGRGTRPNYGYTF

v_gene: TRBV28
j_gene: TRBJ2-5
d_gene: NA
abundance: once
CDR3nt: TGTGCCAGCAGTTCCATAGGGGCAGGTTTACAAGAGACCCAGTACTTC
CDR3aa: CASSSIGAGLQETQYF

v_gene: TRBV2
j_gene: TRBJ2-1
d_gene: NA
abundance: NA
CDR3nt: TGTGCCAGCAGTAATACTAGATACAATGAGCAGTTCTTC
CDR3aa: CASSNTRYNEQFF

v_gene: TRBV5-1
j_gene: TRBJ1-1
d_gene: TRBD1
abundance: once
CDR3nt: TGCGCCAGCAGCTTCGACAGGGCGAACACTGAAGCTTTCTTT
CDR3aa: CASSFDRANTEAFF

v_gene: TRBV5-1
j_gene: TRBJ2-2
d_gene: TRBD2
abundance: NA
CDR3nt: TGCGCCAGCAGCCCCGGACTAGCGGGAGGGCCGGGTACCGGGGAGCTGTTTTTT
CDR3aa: CASSPGLAGGPGTGELFF

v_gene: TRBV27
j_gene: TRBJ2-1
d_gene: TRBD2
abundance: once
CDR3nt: TGTGCCAGCAGTCTAGACCGCGGGGGAGGGCCCTCGTTCTTC
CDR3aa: CASSLDRGGGPSFF

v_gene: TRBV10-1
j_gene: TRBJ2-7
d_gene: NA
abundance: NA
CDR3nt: TGCGCCAGCAGTGAGAGCCAGGGGTCCTACGAGCAGTACTTC
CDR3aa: CASSESQGSYEQYF

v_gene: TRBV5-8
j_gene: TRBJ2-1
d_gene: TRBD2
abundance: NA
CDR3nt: TGTGCCAGCAGCTTGGGTCGGGAGGAAATCTACAATGAGCAGTTCTTC
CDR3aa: CASSLGREEIYNEQFF

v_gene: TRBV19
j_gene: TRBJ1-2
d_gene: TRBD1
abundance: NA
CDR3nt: TGTGCCAGTAGTCCCTCAGGGACAGCCTCTAACTATGGCTACACCTTC
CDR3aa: CASSPSGTASNYGYTF

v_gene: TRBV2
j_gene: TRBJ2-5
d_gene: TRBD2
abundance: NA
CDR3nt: TGTGCCAGCAGTTGGGATCGCGCGGGGGTGACCCAGTACTTC
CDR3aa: CASSWDRAGVTQYF

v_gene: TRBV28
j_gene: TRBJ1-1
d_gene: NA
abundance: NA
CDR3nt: TGTGCCGGGGGGGGGTTTTCGAACACTGAAGCTTTCTTT
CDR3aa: CAGGGFSNTEAFF

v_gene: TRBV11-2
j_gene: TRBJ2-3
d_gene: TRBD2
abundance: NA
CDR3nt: TGTGCCAGCAGTCAGGGAGCGGGAGGGTTTACAGATACGCAGTATTTT
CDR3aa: CASSQGAGGFTDTQYF

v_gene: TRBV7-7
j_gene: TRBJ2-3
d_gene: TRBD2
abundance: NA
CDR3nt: TGTGCCAGCAGCCCGGGACTAGCGGGAGGGCGAGATACGCAGTATTTT
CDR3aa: CASSPGLAGGRDTQYF

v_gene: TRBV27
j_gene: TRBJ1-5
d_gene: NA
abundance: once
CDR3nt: TGTGCCAGCAGTCGGGACACCACGAACGGGGCCCAGCATTTT
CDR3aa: CASSRDTTNGAQHF

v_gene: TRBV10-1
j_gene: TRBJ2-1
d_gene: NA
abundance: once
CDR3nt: TGCGCCAGCAGTGACACGGAGTCCAACAATGAGCAGTTCTTC
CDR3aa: CASSDTESNNEQFF